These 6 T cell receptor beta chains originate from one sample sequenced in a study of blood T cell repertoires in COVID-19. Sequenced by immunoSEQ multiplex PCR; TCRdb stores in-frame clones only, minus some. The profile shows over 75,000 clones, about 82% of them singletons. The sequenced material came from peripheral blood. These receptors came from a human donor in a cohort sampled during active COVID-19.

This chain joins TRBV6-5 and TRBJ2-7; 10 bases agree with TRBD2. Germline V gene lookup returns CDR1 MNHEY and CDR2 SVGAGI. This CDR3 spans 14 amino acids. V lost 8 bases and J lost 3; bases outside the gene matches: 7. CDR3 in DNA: TGTGCCAGCGGGGAGCGGGGGGGGTACTACGAGCAGTACTTC. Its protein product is CASGERGGYYEQYF.

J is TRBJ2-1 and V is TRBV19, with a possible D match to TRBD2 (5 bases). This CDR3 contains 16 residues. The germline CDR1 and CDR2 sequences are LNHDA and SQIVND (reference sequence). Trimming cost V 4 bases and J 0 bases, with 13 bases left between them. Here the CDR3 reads CASSTLTGSSYNEQFF. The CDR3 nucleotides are TGTGCCAGTAGTACCCTAACGGGGAGCTCCTACAATGAGCAGTTCTTC.

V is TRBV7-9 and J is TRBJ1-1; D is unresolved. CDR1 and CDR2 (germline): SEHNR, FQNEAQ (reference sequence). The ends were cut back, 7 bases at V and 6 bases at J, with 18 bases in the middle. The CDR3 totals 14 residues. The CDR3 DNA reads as TGTGCCAGCACCCGCATCGAAAGGGAGCCTGAAGCTTTCTTT. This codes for CASTRIEREPEAFF.

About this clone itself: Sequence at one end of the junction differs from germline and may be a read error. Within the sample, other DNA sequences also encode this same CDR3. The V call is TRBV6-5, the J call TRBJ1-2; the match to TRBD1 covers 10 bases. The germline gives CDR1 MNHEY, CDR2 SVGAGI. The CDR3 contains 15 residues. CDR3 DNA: TGTGCCAGCAGGCGACAGGGGGCGCTTGTTAGGGGCTACACCTTT. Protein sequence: CASRRQGALVRGYTF.

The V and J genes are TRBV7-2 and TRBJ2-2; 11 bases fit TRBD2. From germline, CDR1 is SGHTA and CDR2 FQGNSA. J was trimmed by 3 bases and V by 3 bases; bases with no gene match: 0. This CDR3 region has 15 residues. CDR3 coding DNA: TGTGCCAGCAGCTTTAGCGGGAGGGACACCGGGGAGCTGTTTTTT. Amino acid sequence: CASSFSGRDTGELFF.

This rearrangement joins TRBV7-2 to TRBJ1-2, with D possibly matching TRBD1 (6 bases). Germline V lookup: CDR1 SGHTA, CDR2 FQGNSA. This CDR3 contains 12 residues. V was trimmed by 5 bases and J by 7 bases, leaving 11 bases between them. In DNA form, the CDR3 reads TGTGCCAGCAGCCCCACAGGGATTGGCTACACCTTC. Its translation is CASSPTGIGYTF.